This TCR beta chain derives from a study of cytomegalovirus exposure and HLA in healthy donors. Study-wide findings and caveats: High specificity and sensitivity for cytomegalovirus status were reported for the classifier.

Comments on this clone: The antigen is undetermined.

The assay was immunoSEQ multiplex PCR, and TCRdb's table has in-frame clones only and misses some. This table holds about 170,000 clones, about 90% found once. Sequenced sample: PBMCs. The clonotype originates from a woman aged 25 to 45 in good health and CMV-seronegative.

This CDR3 reads CASRYDLSSYNEQFF. The CDR3 coding sequence is TGCGCCAGCAGATACGACCTCTCCTCCTACAATGAGCAGTTCTTC. This chain connects TRBV5-1 to TRBJ2-1; unclear D gene. This CDR3 comprises 15 residues. CDR1 and CDR2 from the germline V gene are SGHRS and YFSETQ. V gave up 5 bases and J gave up 0 bases, with 12 bases separating them.